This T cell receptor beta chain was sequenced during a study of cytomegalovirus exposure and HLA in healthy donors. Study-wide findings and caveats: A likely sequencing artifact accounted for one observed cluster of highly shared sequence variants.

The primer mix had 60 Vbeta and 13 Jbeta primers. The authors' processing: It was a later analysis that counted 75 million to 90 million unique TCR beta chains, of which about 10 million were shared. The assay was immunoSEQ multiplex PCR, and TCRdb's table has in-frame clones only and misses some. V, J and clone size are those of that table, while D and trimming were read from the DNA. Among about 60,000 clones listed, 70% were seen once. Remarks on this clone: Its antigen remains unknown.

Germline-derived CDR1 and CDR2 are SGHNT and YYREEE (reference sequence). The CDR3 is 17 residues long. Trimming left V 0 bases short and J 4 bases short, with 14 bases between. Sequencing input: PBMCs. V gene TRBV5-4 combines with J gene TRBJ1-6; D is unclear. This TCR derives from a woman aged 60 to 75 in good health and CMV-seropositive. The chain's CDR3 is CASSLELRPGYNSPLHF. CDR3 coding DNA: TGTGCCAGCAGCTTGGAGCTCAGGCCGGGATATAATTCACCCCTCCACTTT.